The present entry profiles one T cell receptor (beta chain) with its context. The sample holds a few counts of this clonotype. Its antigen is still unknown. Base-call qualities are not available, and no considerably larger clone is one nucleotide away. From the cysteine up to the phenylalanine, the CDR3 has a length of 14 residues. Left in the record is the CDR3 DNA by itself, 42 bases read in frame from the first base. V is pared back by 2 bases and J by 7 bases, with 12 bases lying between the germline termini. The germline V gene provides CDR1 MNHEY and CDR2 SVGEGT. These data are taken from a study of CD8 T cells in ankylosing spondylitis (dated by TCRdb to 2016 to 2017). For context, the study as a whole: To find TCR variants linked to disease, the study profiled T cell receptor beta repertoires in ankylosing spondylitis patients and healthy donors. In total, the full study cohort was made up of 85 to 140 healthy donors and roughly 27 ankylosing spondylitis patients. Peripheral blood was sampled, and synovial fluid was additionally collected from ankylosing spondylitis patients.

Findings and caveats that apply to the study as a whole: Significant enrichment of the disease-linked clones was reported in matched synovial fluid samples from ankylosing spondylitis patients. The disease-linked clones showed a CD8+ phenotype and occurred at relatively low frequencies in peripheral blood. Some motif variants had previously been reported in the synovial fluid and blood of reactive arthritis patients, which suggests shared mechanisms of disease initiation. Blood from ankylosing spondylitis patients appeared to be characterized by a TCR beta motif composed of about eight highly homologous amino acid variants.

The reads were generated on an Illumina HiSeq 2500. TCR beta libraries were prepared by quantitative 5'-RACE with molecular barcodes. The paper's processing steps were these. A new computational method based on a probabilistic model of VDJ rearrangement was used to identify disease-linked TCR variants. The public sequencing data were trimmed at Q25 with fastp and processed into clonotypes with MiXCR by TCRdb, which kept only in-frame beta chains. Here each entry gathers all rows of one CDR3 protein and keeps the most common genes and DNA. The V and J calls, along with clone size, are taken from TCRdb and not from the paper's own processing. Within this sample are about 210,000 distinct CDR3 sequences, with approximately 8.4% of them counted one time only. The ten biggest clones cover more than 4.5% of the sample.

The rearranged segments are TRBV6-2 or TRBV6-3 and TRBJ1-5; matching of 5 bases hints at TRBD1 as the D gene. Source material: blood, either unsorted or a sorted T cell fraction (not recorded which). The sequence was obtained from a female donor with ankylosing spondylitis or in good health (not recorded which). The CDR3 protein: CASSYLQRDQPQHF. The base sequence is TGTGCCAGCAGTTACCTTCAGAGGGACCAGCCCCAGCATTTT.